This T cell receptor (beta chain) derives from a study of spatial heterogeneity in lung cancer. Overall study: More beta-chain than alpha-chain sequences were consistently detected.

Documented time point: sample taken at primary tumor resection. No cell sorting; template was whole RNA from tumor, lung tissue or PBMC. Donation came from around 77 patients with untreated early-stage non-small cell lung cancer. There are 13 residues in the CDR3. The V gene's germline CDR1 is DFQATT and CDR2 SNEGSKA (reference sequence). The V end lost 3 bases, the J end lost 6 bases, and 13 bases lay between the germline ends. About this clonotype itself: Its antigen remains unknown.

TCRdb used MiXCR to reprocess the 5' RACE reads, holding one entry per CDR3 protein. Found here are around 60,000 distinct CDR3 sequences, 7.5% to 9% of them singletons; the top ten hold around 16%. Overall study findings and caveats: More often at tumor resection than at routine follow-up, ubiquitous expanded tumor TCRs were detected in the blood.

The rearrangement joins TRBV20-1 to TRBJ2-3; maybe TRBD1 (6 bases). Sequenced here: PBMCs, sampled at surgery. This TCR derives from a female donor with early-stage non-small cell lung cancer. CDR3 region: CSARDRAGDTQYF. The CDR3 nucleotides are TGCAGTGCTAGGGACAGAGCCGGCGATACGCAGTATTTT.